This T cell receptor (beta chain) was profiled in a study of blood T cell repertoires in COVID-19. Sequencing was performed with immunoSEQ multiplex PCR; in TCRdb, only in-frame clones are kept and a portion is missing. The profile shows 70,000 to 80,000 clones, 82% of them singletons. The V gene lost 6 bases and the J gene lost 7 bases, with 10 bases spanning the gap. CDR3 length equals 13 residues. In germline, CDR1 is SNHLY, CDR2 FYNNEI. Sequencing was performed on peripheral blood. The sequence came from a man between 45 and 60 years old with acute or convalescent COVID-19. The V call is TRBV2, the J call TRBJ1-6; D uncertain. In DNA, the CDR3 is TGTGCCAGCAGAATTGGGGAGAATTCACCCCTCCACTTT. This encodes CASRIGENSPLHF.